The rows below give T cell receptor beta chains drawn from one sample of a study of immune evolution from preneoplasia to lung adenocarcinoma. Data came from immunoSEQ multiplex PCR; TCRdb stores just in-frame clones and leaves some out. The table lists roughly 6,700 clones, less than 85% of them singletons. Sequenced: FFPE minimally invasive lung adenocarcinoma tissue. These receptors came from a person aged 65 to 85 with lung adenocarcinoma. Both conserved end residues are part of each CDR3. A D gene is named only where the DNA matches it firmly. Clone size is shown for a subset of rows, as once, few, many or a class of expanded clone.

D gene	clone size	V gene	CDR3 protein
.	.	TRBV20-1	CSARTDTQYF
TRBD1	.	TRBV19	CASSDRASTDTQYF
TRBD1	once	TRBV7-8	CASSFPGQAMNTEAFF
TRBD1	few	TRBV29-1	CSVDQGADTQYF
.	.	TRBV20-1	CSAREDHEQFF
.	.	TRBV6-6	CASSYSGGYGYTF
TRBD1	.	TRBV7-9	CASSLGAGGFNQPQHF
TRBD1	few	TRBV5-8	CASSLGQITGELFF
.	.	TRBV7-2	CASSLSQAGLSTEAFF
.	once	TRBV2	CASSPARDLNSPLHF
.	few	TRBV10-3	CAISESQGSGANVLTF
TRBD2	.	TRBV7-3	CASSLSGGIQETQYF
TRBD2	.	TRBV9	CASSVNPSGSKGEQFF
.	.	TRBV7-9	CASSLAAGASSYNEQFF
.	.	TRBV5-1	CASSASGGGQPQHF
.	.	TRBV5-6	CASSSKKTQETQYF
.	.	TRBV11-2	CASSLDYRPSQYF
TRBD1	.	TRBV7-2	CASSLGTGGMNTEAFF
.	.	TRBV27	CASSLLGGGSSYNSPLHF
.	.	TRBV27	CASNSPWGTEAFF
TRBD1	.	TRBV2	CASGGQVAFF
TRBD1	.	TRBV30	CAWSDRGSYNSPLHF
.	.	TRBV9	CASSSTGSRRNTIYF
TRBD2	.	TRBV10-1	CASNPSASGNTGELFF
.	.	TRBV7-2	CASSFSTDTQYF
.	.	TRBV2	CASSVRGGDTEAFF
.	.	TRBV6-5	CASRLLAKETQYF
.	once	TRBV10-2	CASSGTRRGSEQYF
.	.	TRBV7-2	CASSLGRQYEQYF
.	.	TRBV27	CASGWGEEAFF
.	.	TRBV4-1	CASSQDLEGPGYYEQYF
.	large	TRBV10-3	CAISESMPTDTQYF
.	few	TRBV7-9	CEIWDSKNTEAFF
TRBD1	once	TRBV30	CACLLQGAGGYTF
.	.	TRBV2	CASRTGISGTYEQYF
TRBD2	medium-sized	TRBV2	CASRLAGGLGDTDTQYF
TRBD1	.	TRBV11-1	CASSNEQGGPSQETQYF
TRBD1	.	TRBV19	CASKSSRGSNQPQHF
.	.	TRBV29-1	CSASVSGLRNSGANVLTF
.	.	TRBV30	CAWQKRSSTDTQYF
.	.	TRBV11-3	CASSLAPNTGELFF
TRBD1	.	TRBV6-1	CASSEGQGYYEQYF
.	.	TRBV2	CASSGDFLGNEQFF
.	few	TRBV5-6	CASSLTGSDTQYF
TRBD1	.	TRBV6-6	CASSGTGVTGELFF
TRBD1	.	TRBV5-5	CASSLRTGEDYGYTF
.	.	TRBV10-3	CAITTGKSSPLHF
.	.	TRBV5-4	CASSGEQGVGKGAGNYEQYF
TRBD1	.	TRBV6-5	CASRVQGARNTEAFF
.	.	TRBV27	CASTRTGNTGELFF
TRBD1	few	TRBV19	CASSADRSSTDTQYF
.	once	TRBV6-5	CASKRAPVANEKLFF
.	.	TRBV5-1	CASSLGRLGQDTQYF